The rows below give T cell receptor beta chains drawn from one sample of a study of identical twins. Each CDR3 protein gets one entry after TCRdb re-called the 5' RACE reads with MiXCR. The table has 1.5 million or so distinct CDR3 sequences, about 30% seen once; the top ten hold about 0.3%. Sequenced input: cord blood. The receptor set was obtained from a newborn girl in good health. CDR3s include the opening cysteine and the closing phenylalanine or tryptophan. The order of the fields is V gene, clone size, J gene, D gene, CDR3 protein, CDR3 DNA. D genes are given only for firm matches. Only some rows state a clone size, as once, few, many or a class for expanded clones.

>TRBV10-3|few|TRBJ2-1|TRBD1
CAISEWGTGRSYNEQFF
TGTGCCATCAGTGAGTGGGGGACAGGACGCTCCTACAATGAGCAGTTCTTC
>TRBV6-1|few|TRBJ1-1|.
CASSVRTATEAFF
TGTGCCAGCAGTGTAAGGACAGCCACTGAAGCTTTCTTT
>TRBV20-1|.|TRBJ2-1|TRBD1
CSARARTGAQFF
TGCAGTGCTAGAGCCCGGACAGGGGCGCAGTTCTTC
>TRBV4-2|many|TRBJ1-2|TRBD1
CASSQEQGGYGYTF
TGTGCCAGCAGCCAAGAACAGGGGGGGTATGGCTACACCTTC
>TRBV27|few|TRBJ2-3|TRBD2
CASSASGGNTQYF
TGTGCCAGCAGTGCTAGCGGGGGGAATACGCAGTATTTT
>TRBV28|.|TRBJ2-7|TRBD1
CASSLGSDRAHEQYF
TGTGCCAGCAGTTTAGGATCCGACAGGGCCCACGAGCAGTACTTC
>TRBV6-2/TRBV6-3|.|TRBJ2-2|TRBD2
CASSYSLAGLFF
TGTGCCAGCAGTTACTCCCTAGCGGGGCTGTTTTTT
>TRBV6-5|.|TRBJ2-3|TRBD2
CASSKRPAGTDTQYF
TGTGCCAGCAGTAAGAGACCAGCGGGGACAGATACGCAGTATTTT
>TRBV27|.|TRBJ1-6|TRBD1
CASTPDRSSPNSPLHF
TGTGCCAGCACCCCGGACAGGTCCTCACCTAATTCACCCCTCCACTTT
>TRBV20-1|few|TRBJ2-1|TRBD2
CSARDLIWASRSGPNNEQFF
TGCAGTGCTAGAGATCTAATCTGGGCTTCCCGTAGCGGGCCTAACAATGAGCAGTTCTTC
>TRBV20-1|few|TRBJ2-5|.
CSASPMTFEQYF
TGCAGTGCTAGCCCTATGACCTTTGAGCAGTACTTC
>TRBV24-1|few|TRBJ1-5|.
CATSRTVNQPQHF
TGTGCCACCAGTCGGACAGTCAATCAGCCCCAGCATTTT
>TRBV27|few|TRBJ1-1|TRBD1
CASSGRGHDTEAFF
TGTGCCAGCAGTGGCAGGGGGCACGACACTGAAGCTTTCTTT
>TRBV11-2|once|TRBJ2-1|TRBD2
CASSPLAGEGSSEQFF
TGTGCCAGCAGCCCCCTAGCGGGAGAGGGTTCGAGTGAGCAGTTCTTC
>TRBV27|few|TRBJ1-5|.
CASSLSGRLYSNQPQHF
TGTGCCAGCAGTTTATCCGGGCGGTTGTATAGCAATCAGCCCCAGCATTTT
>TRBV20-1|few|TRBJ2-3|TRBD2
CSASIAGGLTDTQYF
TGCAGTGCTAGTATAGCGGGGGGACTCACAGATACGCAGTATTTT
>TRBV11-2|.|TRBJ1-1|.
CASSRRGETEAFF
TGTGCCAGCAGCCGCCGCGGAGAAACTGAAGCTTTCTTT
>TRBV19|.|TRBJ2-6|TRBD1
CASTPGGTGANVLTF
TGTGCCAGTACACCAGGGGGAACTGGGGCCAACGTCCTGACTTTC
>TRBV12-3/TRBV12-4|many|TRBJ2-7|TRBD1
CASSLRVIGQGRFYEQYF
TGTGCCAGCAGTTTACGGGTGATTGGACAGGGGCGATTCTACGAGCAGTACTTC
>TRBV10-3|.|TRBJ1-5|TRBD1
CAISEAGGDQPQHF
TGTGCCATCAGTGAGGCAGGGGGCGATCAGCCCCAGCATTTT
>TRBV5-1|few|TRBJ2-7|TRBD1
CASSGTGTDSYNEQYF
TGCGCCAGCAGCGGGACAGGGACCGACTCCTACAATGAGCAGTACTTC
>TRBV9|.|TRBJ2-3|TRBD1
CASSERGQGTDTQYF
TGTGCCAGCAGCGAGCGGGGACAGGGTACAGATACGCAGTATTTT
>TRBV25-1|.|TRBJ2-7|.
CASSPARHRDSYYEQYF
TGTGCCAGCAGCCCCGCCCGCCATCGGGATTCATATTACGAGCAGTACTTC
>TRBV12-3/TRBV12-4|few|TRBJ1-1|.
CASGQSRNTEAFF
TGTGCCAGCGGTCAATCGAGAAACACTGAAGCTTTCTTT
>TRBV27|.|TRBJ2-3|TRBD2
CASRGGYTQYF
TGTGCCAGCCGCGGGGGGTATACGCAGTATTTT
>TRBV11-2|.|TRBJ2-2|TRBD2
CASSWPGLAIPGELFF
TGTGCCAGCAGCTGGCCGGGACTAGCGATCCCCGGGGAGCTGTTTTTT
>TRBV7-9|.|TRBJ2-1|TRBD2
CASSLGGYYNEQFF
TGTGCCAGCAGCTTGGGGGGGTACTACAATGAGCAGTTCTTC
>TRBV12-3/TRBV12-4|.|TRBJ2-7|TRBD1
CASSRRQGVASYEQYF
TGTGCCAGCAGTAGGAGACAGGGGGTTGCCTCCTACGAGCAGTACTTC
>TRBV28|.|TRBJ1-2|.
CATSGHGRDGYTF
TGTGCCACCTCCGGGCATGGGCGGGATGGCTACACCTTC
>TRBV6-1|.|TRBJ1-2|.
CASVSSGLYGYTF
TGTGCCAGCGTCTCATCCGGGTTGTATGGCTACACCTTC
>TRBV7-2|.|TRBJ1-6|TRBD1
CASSLGRPGQNSPLHF
TGTGCCAGCAGCTTAGGGCGCCCGGGACAGAATTCACCCCTCCACTTT
>TRBV20-1|few|TRBJ2-1|.
CSVLAQDNEQFF
TGCAGTGTCCTAGCGCAGGACAATGAGCAGTTCTTC
>TRBV7-9|.|TRBJ2-7|TRBD2
CASSPLSSGSWGEQYF
TGTGCCAGCAGCCCACTCTCTAGCGGGAGCTGGGGCGAGCAGTACTTC
>TRBV5-1|.|TRBJ2-7|.
CASSLVAGFYNEQYF
TGCGCCAGCAGCTTGGTTGCGGGGTTTTACAATGAGCAGTACTTC
>TRBV20-1|few|TRBJ2-7|.
CSARDGGRSYEQYF
TGCAGTGCTAGAGATGGCGGCAGAAGCTACGAGCAGTACTTC
>TRBV27|.|TRBJ1-1|TRBD1
CASLQDRLNTEAFF
TGTGCCAGCCTTCAGGACAGGCTGAACACTGAAGCTTTCTTT
>TRBV10-3|.|TRBJ1-2|.
CAISVGYGYTF
TGTGCCATCAGTGTAGGGTATGGCTACACCTTC
>TRBV27|.|TRBJ2-1|TRBD2
CAAKRAGDFNEQFF
TGTGCCGCGAAGAGGGCGGGAGACTTCAATGAGCAGTTCTTC
>TRBV9|few|TRBJ2-4|TRBD2
CASSVGILAGVKYNEQYF
TGTGCCAGCAGCGTAGGAATTCTAGCGGGGGTTAAATACAATGAGCAGTACTTC
>TRBV7-2|.|TRBJ2-3|.
CASSLGFERDTQYF
TGTGCCAGCAGCTTAGGGTTCGAAAGGGATACGCAGTATTTT
>TRBV3-1|.|TRBJ2-7|.
CTSSRDMTYEQYF
TGTACCAGCAGCAGGGACATGACCTACGAGCAGTACTTC
>TRBV6-6|few|TRBJ2-2|.
CASRAGTGELFF
TGTGCCAGCAGAGCAGGGACCGGGGAGCTGTTTTTT
>TRBV20-1|.|TRBJ2-1|TRBD1
CSAPDRGYYNEQFF
TGCAGTGCTCCCGACAGGGGGTACTACAATGAGCAGTTCTTC
>TRBV12-3/TRBV12-4|.|TRBJ1-6|TRBD1
CASSLTARRTGYLHF
TGTGCCAGCAGTTTAACCGCCCGACGGACAGGGTATCTCCACTTT
>TRBV5-1|few|TRBJ1-5|.
CASSPEQGRNQPQHF
TGCGCCAGCAGCCCCGAACAGGGTAGGAATCAGCCCCAGCATTTT
>TRBV7-7|few|TRBJ2-1|TRBD2
CASSPRTSGGEQFF
TGTGCTAGCAGCCCGCGGACTAGCGGAGGAGAGCAGTTCTTC
>TRBV20-1|.|TRBJ2-7|.
CSALTGGSYNEQYF
TGCAGTGCTTTGACGGGGGGCTCCTACAATGAGCAGTACTTC
>TRBV4-2|once|TRBJ2-3|.
CASSQGWGGGDTQYF
TGTGCCAGCAGCCAAGGTTGGGGGGGCGGAGATACGCAGTATTTT
>TRBV6-6|.|TRBJ1-4|.
CASTRSTNEKLFF
TGTGCCAGCACCCGGTCAACTAATGAAAAACTGTTTTTT
>TRBV5-6|.|TRBJ2-1|.
CASSLWGYRANEQFF
TGTGCCAGCAGCTTGTGGGGATACAGGGCTAATGAGCAGTTCTTC
>TRBV7-8|many|TRBJ1-2|TRBD1
CASSLGQGGGYGYTF
TGTGCCAGCAGCTTAGGGCAGGGGGGCGGCTATGGCTACACCTTC
>TRBV3-1|.|TRBJ2-1|TRBD1
CASSQGPSEGARWNEQFF
TGTGCCAGCAGCCAAGGCCCTTCTGAGGGGGCCCGCTGGAATGAGCAGTTCTTC
>TRBV28|.|TRBJ2-1|.
CASLRRKYEQFF
TGTGCCAGCCTTAGGCGGAAGTATGAGCAGTTCTTC